Detailed here is one T cell receptor (beta chain). As yet, its antigen is unknown. CDR1 and CDR2 from the germline V gene are DFQATT and SNEGSKA (reference sequence). V shed 2 bases and J shed 10 bases, with 6 bases lying between them. This CDR3 spans 10 amino acids. KT2, a clone with a known TCR, was spiked into unfractionated PBMC. This sample was included in a study of quantifying T cell responses using KT2 cells. Study information: Reverse transcription used primers in the TCR alpha and beta constant regions. Study-wide findings and caveats: Input KT2 cell number predicted KT2 alpha and beta sequence counts linearly over several orders of magnitude. Very high KT2 spike-in numbers caused saturation in KT2 sequence detection.

Each cDNA got a UMI-containing oligo ligated at its 3' end. The first PCR ran roughly 4 cycles with an equimolar RC1.1 and RC1.2 beta primer mix. TCRdb passed the UMI-ligation and nested PCR reads through MiXCR, listing each CDR3 protein once. The table shows over 40,000 distinct CDR3 sequences, with about 9.9% occurring only once. The sample consisted of PBMCs spiked with cells of the T cell clone KT2. This clonotype was obtained from a human donor. The V call is TRBV20-1, the J call TRBJ2-1; no clear D gene. CDR3 residues: CSARSREQFF. In DNA form, the CDR3 reads TGCAGTGCTAGATCCAGAGAGCAGTTCTTC.